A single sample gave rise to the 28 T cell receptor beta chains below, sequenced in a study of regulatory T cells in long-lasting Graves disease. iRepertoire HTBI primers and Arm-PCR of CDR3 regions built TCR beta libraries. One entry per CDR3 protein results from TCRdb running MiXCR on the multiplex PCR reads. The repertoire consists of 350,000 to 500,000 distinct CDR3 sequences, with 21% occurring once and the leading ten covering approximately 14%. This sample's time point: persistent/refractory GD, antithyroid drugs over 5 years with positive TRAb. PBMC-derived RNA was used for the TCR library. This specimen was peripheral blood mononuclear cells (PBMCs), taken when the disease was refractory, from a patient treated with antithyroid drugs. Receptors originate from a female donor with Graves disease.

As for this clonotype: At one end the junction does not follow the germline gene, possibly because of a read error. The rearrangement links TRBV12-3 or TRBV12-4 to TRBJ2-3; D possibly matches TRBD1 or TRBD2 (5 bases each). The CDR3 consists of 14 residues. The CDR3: CASSFEGSTATQYF. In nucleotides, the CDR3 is TGTGCCAGCAGTTTCGAGGGGTCCACAGCTACGCAGTATTTT.

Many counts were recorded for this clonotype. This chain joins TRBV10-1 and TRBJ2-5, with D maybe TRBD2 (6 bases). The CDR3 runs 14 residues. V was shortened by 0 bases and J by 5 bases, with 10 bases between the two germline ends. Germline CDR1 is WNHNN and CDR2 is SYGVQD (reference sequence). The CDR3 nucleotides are TGCGCCAGCAGTGAGTCGCGGGGCGCGGAGACCCAGTACTTC. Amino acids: CASSESRGAETQYF.

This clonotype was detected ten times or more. The CDR3 spells CASSARGETQYF. Here the CDR3 DNA reads TGTGCCAGCAGCGCTCGGGGGGAGACCCAGTACTTC. The chain uses TRBV9 and TRBJ2-5; D possibly corresponds to TRBD2 (6 bases). The CDR3 has 12 amino acids. The germline gives CDR1 SGDLS, CDR2 YYNGEE. Trimming took off 3 bases at V and 5 bases at J, with 8 bases between the two ends.

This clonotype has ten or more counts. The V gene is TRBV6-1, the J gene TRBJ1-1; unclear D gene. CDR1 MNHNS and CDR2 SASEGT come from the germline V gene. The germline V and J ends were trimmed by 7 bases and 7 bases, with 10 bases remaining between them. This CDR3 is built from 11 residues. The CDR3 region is CASTPQYEAFF. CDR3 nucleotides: TGTGCCAGCACTCCCCAGTATGAAGCTTTCTTT.

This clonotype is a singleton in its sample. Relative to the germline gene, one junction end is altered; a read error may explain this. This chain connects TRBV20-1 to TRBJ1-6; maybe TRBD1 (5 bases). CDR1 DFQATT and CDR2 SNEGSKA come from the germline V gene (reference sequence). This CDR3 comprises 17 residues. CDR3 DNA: TGCAGTGCTAGAGAAACAGGAATACACTCCTATAATTCACCCCCCCACTTT. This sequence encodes CSARETGIHSYNSPPHF.

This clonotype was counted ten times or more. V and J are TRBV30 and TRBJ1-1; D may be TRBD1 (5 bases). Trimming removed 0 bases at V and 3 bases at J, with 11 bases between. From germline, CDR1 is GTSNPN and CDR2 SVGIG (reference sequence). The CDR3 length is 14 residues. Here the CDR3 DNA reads TGTGCCTGGAGTGTAAGGGGAGGGTACACTGAAGCTTTCTTT. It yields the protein CAWSVRGGYTEAFF.

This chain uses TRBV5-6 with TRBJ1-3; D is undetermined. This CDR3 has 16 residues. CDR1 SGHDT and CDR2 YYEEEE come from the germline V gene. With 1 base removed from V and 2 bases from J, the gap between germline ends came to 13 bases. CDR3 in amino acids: CASSLFEVPPGNTIYF. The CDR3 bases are TGTGCCAGCAGCTTGTTCGAGGTACCCCCTGGAAACACCATATATTTT. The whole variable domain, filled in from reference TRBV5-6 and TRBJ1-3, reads DAGVTQSPTHLIKTRGQQVTLRCSPKSGHDTVSWYQQALGQGPQFIFQYYEEEERQRGNFPDRFSGHQFPNYSSELNVNALLLGDSALYLCASSLFEVPPGNTIYFGEGSWLTVV.

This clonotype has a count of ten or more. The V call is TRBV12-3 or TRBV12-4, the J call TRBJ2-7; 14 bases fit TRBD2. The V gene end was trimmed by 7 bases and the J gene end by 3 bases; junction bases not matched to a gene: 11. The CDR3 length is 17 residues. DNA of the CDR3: TGTGCCAGCAAGACAGGGACTAGCGGGAGCCCTTTCTACGAGCAGTACTTC. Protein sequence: CASKTGTSGSPFYEQYF.

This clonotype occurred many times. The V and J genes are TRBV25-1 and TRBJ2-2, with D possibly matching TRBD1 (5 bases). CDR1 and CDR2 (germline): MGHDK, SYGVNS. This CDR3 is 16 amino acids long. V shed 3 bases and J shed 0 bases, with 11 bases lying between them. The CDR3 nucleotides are TGTGCCAGCAGTGATAGGCGCAGGGCGAACACCGGGGAGCTGTTTTTT. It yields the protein CASSDRRRANTGELFF.

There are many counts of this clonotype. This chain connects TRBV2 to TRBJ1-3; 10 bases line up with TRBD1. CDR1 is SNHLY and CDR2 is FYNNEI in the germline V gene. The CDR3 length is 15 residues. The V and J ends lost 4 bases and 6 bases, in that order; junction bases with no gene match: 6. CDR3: CASSARDRGENTIYF. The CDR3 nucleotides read TGTGCCAGCAGTGCCAGGGACAGGGGAGAAAACACCATATATTTT.

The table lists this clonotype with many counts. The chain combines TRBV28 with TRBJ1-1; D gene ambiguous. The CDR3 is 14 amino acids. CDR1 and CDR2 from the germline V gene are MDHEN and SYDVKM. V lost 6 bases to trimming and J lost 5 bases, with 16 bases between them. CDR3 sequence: CASRPALTRTEAFF. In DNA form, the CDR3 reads TGTGCCAGCAGGCCCGCTTTGACACGAACTGAAGCTTTCTTT.

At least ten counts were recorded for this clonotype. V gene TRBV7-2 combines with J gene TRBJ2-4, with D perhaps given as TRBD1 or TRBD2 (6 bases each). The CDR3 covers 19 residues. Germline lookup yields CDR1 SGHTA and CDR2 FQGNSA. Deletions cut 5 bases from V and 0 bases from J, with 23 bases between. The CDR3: CASSPHIRRDTLAKNIQYF. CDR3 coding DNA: TGTGCCAGCAGCCCGCATATTAGGAGGGACACACTAGCCAAAAACATTCAGTACTTC. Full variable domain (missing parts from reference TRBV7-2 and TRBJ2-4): GAGVSQSPSNKVTEKGKDVELRCDPISGHTALYWYRQSLGQGLEFLIYFQGNSAPDKSGLPSDRFSAERTGGSVSTLTIQRTQQEDSAVYLCASSPHIRRDTLAKNIQYFGAGTRLSVL.

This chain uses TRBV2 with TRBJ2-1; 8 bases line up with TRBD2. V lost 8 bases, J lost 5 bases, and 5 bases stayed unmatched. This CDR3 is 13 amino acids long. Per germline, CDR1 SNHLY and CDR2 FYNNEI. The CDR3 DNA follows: TGTGCCAGCTTAGGACTAGCCCACAATGAGCAGTTCTTC. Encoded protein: CASLGLAHNEQFF.

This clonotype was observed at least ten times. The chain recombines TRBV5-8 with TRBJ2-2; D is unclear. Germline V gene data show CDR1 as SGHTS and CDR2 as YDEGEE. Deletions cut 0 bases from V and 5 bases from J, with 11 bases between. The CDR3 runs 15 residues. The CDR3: CASSLVVVGTGELFF. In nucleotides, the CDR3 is TGTGCCAGCAGCTTGGTGGTGGTCGGGACCGGGGAGCTGTTTTTT.

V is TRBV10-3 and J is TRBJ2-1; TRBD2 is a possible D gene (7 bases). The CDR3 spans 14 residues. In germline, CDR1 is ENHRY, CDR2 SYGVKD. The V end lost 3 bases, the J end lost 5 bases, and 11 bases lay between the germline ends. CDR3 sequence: CAISERGGNNEQFF. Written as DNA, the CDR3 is TGTGCCATCAGTGAAAGGGGGGGAAACAATGAGCAGTTCTTC.

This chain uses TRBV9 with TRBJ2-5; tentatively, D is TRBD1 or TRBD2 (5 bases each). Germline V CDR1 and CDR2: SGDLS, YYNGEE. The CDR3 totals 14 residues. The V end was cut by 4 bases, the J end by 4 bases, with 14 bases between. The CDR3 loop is CASSPEGRGETQYF. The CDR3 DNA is TGTGCCAGCAGCCCCGAGGGACGGGGAGAGACCCAGTACTTC.

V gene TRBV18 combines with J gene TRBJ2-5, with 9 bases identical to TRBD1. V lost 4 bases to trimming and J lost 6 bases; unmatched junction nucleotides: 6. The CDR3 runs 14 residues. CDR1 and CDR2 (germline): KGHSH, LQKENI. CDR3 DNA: TGTGCCAGCTCACGGGGACAGGGCAGGCAGACCCAGTACTTC. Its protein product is CASSRGQGRQTQYF.

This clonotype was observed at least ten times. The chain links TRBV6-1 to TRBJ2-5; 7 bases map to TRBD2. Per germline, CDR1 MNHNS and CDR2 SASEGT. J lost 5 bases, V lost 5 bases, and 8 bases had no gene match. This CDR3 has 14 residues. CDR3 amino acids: CASSRHGGGETQYF. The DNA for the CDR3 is TGTGCCAGCAGTAGGCATGGGGGAGGGGAGACCCAGTACTTC.

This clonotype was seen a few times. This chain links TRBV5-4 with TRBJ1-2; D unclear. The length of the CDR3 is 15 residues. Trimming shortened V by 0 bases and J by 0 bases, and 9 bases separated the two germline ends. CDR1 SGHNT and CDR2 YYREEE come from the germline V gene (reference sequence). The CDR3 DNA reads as TGTGCCAGCAGCTTGGAACGGGCCGCTAACTATGGCTACACCTTC. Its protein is CASSLERAANYGYTF.

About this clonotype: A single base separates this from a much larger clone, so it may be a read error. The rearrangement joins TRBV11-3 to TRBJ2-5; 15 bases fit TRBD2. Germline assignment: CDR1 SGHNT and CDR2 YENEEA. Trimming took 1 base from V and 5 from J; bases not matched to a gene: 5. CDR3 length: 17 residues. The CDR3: CASSLGTSGRAPETQYF. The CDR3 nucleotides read TGTGCCAGCAGCTTAGGGACTAGCGGGAGGGCCCCGGAGACCCAGTACTTC.

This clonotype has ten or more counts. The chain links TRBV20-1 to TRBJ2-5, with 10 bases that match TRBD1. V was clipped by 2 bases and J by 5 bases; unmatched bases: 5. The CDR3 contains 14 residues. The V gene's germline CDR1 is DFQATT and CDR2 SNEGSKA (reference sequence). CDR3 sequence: CSARLTGGGETQYF. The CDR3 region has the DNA TGCAGTGCTAGATTGACAGGGGGCGGCGAGACCCAGTACTTC.

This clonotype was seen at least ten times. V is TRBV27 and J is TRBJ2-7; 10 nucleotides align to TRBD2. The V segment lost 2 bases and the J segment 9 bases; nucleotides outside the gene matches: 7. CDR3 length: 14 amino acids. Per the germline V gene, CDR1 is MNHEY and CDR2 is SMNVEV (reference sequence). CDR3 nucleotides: TGTGCCAGCAGTTTAACGGCTAGCGGGAGCCGGCAGTACTTC. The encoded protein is CASSLTASGSRQYF.

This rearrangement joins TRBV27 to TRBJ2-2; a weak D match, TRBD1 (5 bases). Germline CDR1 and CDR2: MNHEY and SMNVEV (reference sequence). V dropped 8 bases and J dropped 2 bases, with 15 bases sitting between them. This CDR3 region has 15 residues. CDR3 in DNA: TGTGCCAGCTCCTCCCGGCAGGGCAACACCGGGGAGCTGTTTTTT. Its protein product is CASSSRQGNTGELFF.

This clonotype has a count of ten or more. This chain's CDR3 is CSAETLTSGISYEQYF. The CDR3 nucleotides read TGCAGTGCTGAAACTCTGACTAGCGGTATCTCCTACGAGCAGTACTTC. The rearrangement joins TRBV20-1 to TRBJ2-7; 9 bases line up with TRBD2. Germline CDR1 DFQATT, CDR2 SNEGSKA (reference sequence). This CDR3 comprises 16 residues. V shed 5 bases and J 0 bases; nucleotides not matched to a gene: 11.

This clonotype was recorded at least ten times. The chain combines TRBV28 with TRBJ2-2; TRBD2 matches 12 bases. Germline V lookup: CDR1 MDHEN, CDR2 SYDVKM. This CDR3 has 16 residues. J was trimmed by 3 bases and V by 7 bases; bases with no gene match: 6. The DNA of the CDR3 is TGTGCCAGCACGACTAGCGGGAGTGAGTACACCGGGGAGCTGTTTTTT. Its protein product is CASTTSGSEYTGELFF. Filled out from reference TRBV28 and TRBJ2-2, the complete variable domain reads DVKVTQSSRYLVKRTGEKVFLECVQDMDHENMFWYRQDPGLGLRLIYFSYDVKMKEKGDIPEGYSVSREKKERFSLILESASTNQTSMYLCASTTSGSEYTGELFFGEGSRLTVL.

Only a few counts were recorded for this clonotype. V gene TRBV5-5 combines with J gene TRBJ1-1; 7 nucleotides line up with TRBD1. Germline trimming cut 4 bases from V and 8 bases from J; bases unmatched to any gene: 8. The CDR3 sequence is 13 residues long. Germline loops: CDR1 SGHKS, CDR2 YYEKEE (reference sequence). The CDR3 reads CASSVYRGPEAFF. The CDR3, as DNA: TGTGCCAGCAGCGTCTACAGGGGCCCAGAAGCTTTCTTT. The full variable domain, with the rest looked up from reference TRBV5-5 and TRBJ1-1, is DAGVTQSPTHLIKTRGQQVTLRCSPISGHKSVSWYQQVLGQGPQFIFQYYEKEERGRGNFPDRFSARQFPNYSSELNVNALLLGDSALYLCASSVYRGPEAFFGQGTRLTVV.

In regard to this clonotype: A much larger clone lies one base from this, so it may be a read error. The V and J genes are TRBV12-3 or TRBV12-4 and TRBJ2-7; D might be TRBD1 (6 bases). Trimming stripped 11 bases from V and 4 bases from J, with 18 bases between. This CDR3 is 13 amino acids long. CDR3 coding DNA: TGTGCCGGCGCCTGGGACAAGATTTACGAGCAGTACTTC. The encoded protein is CAGAWDKIYEQYF.

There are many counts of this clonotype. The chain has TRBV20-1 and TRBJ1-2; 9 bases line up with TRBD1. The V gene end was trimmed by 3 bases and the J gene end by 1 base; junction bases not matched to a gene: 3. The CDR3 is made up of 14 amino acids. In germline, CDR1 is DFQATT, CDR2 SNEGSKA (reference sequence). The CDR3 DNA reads TGCAGTGCTAGCTTGACAGGGGGTAACTATGGCTACACCTTC. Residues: CSASLTGGNYGYTF.